This T cell receptor beta chain comes out of a study of CD8 T cells in ankylosing spondylitis. Study findings and constraints: Disease-linked clones were CD8+ and relatively rare in peripheral blood. As reported, disease-linked clones showed significant enrichment in matched ankylosing spondylitis synovial fluid. Earlier authors reported some of these motif variants in reactive arthritis synovial fluid and blood. What appeared characteristic of ankylosing spondylitis blood was a TCR beta motif of fewer than ten highly homologous variants.

From germline, CDR1 is SGHRS and CDR2 YFSETQ. The CDR3 contains 15 residues. The V gene lost 2 bases and the J gene lost 6 bases, with 14 bases spanning the gap. TCRdb processed the 5' RACE reads anew with MiXCR; each CDR3 protein has one entry. The sample has 200,000 to 300,000 distinct CDR3 sequences, roughly a tenth seen once. This clonotype occurred many times. As yet, its antigen is unknown. The V and J genes are TRBV5-1 and TRBJ2-2; D unclear. The sequence derives from a male donor with ankylosing spondylitis or in good health (not recorded which). Input material: blood, either unsorted or a sorted T cell fraction (not recorded which). This CDR3 reads CASSLGSSDAGELFF. CDR3 bases: TGCGCCAGCAGCTTAGGATCCAGTGATGCCGGGGAGCTGTTTTTT. Variable domain in full (rest from reference TRBV5-1 and TRBJ2-2): KAGVTQTPRYLIKTRGQQVTLSCSPISGHRSVSWYQQTPGQGLQFLFEYFSETQRNKGNFPGRFSGRQFSNSRSEMNVSTLELGDSALYLCASSLGSSDAGELFFGEGSRLTVL.